This entry concerns a single TCR beta chain. This CDR3 is 16 amino acids long. Germline-derived CDR1 and CDR2 are MRHNA and SNTAGT. Trimming removed 6 bases from V and 0 bases from J; junction bases left unmatched: 7. This sample is drawn from a study of technical replicates of blood from a handful of donors. Sequenced by immunoSEQ multiplex PCR; TCRdb stores in-frame clones only, minus some. Of approximately 80,000 clones in the sample, 95% to 98% are singletons; the top ten hold around 0.15%. This TCR came from a human donor in good health. Material: T cells isolated from PBMCs. The J gene is TRBJ1-2, the V gene TRBV6-4, with TRBD1 matching 10 bases. The DNA for the CDR3 is TGTGCCAGCAGCCCCGGGACAGGGGCCTCTAACTATGGCTACACCTTC. Its protein is CASSPGTGASNYGYTF.